This T cell receptor beta chain appears in the sequencing data of a study of blood T cell repertoires in COVID-19 (TCRdb year 2020). About the investigation overall: The collaborator samples originated in the United States, Italy and Spain and spanned the acute and convalescent phases of COVID-19. The material from the prospective study consisted of cDNA or gDNA derived from T cells, B-cell-depleted T cells, or PBMCs. Deeply sampled blood TCRbeta repertoires from subjects exposed to, actively infected with, or recovered from COVID-19 were included in the dataset. The repertoires were released in a freely available public database intended as a resource for research on the immune response to SARS-CoV-2. Samples were obtained from the ongoing ImmuneRACE study (first 160 participants) and from some 1,300 subjects provided by 6 global collaborators. Sample metadata almost always included a de-identified subject ID, COVID-19 status, age in years and sex. Where HLA class I and class II types were available, the types were taken from metadata supplied by the sample provider, not from assay-based typing. Overall results and qualifications from the work: The amount of clinical and demographic metadata varied by source and participant and was provided uncurated.

The immunoSEQ Assay, a bias-controlled multiplex PCR, was used to amplify TCRbeta CDR3 regions from genomic DNA. As for the original processing: The number of nucleated cells in each sample was estimated by amplification of reference gene primers within the assay. Sequence reads were collapsed and filtered to measure the absolute abundance of every unique TCRbeta CDR3 rearrangement. For each sample, productive Simpson clonality was calculated as the square root of Simpson's diversity index over productive rearrangements. This immuneACCESS table, as held by TCRdb, lists in-frame sequences with V and J called but not all clones. Of the missing ones, under half trace to an unresolved V gene in checked studies; the others have no known cause. Clone size and V and J calls were adopted from that table, with D and trimming inferred from the DNA. This sample holds over 90,000 clones; 80% to 90% were observed only once. The top ten constitute approximately 3.6% of the sample.

The collaborating institutions used their own protocols to collect whole blood in K2EDTA tubes. For TCRbeta analysis, collaborators shipped samples as frozen whole blood, isolated PBMCs, or DNA extracted from either of those sample types. There are 16 amino acids in the CDR3, from cysteine to phenylalanine inclusive. Just CDR3 DNA is preserved here, 48 bases in frame from base 1. Via the germline V gene, CDR1 is KGHSH and CDR2 LQKENI. The V end loses 3 bases and the J end loses 2 bases, and a stretch of 16 bases separates them. Turning to this clone: The specificity of this receptor is unknown. No qualities accompany the bases; no much larger clone lies one base away.

The TCR sequence derives from a woman in her fifties or sixties with acute or convalescent COVID-19. The chain couples TRBV18 to TRBJ1-1, with no confident D gene call. The material sequenced was peripheral blood. This receptor has the CDR3 CASSPSTTVANTEAFF. The nucleotides are TGTGCCAGCTCACCCAGCACGACGGTAGCTAACACTGAAGCTTTCTTT.